A selection of T cell receptor beta chains follows, all from one sample in a study of shared clonotypes between healthy human individuals. Sequencing used immunoSEQ multiplex PCR; TCRdb keeps in-frame clones, though not all of them. Of some 580,000 clones in the sample, 97% were seen once. The sample was naive CD4+ T cells sorted from blood. All receptors derive from a woman between 25 and 40 years old in good health. Both conserved end residues are part of each CDR3. A D gene is named only where the DNA matches it firmly. Some rows have no size entry. The others give once, few or many, or a class for an expanded clone.

NA TRBJ2-5 TRBV5-5 NA 14 TGTGCCAGCAGCCGCAGGGAAGGGATTGAGACCCAGTACTTC CASSRREGIETQYF
NA TRBJ1-1 TRBV2 NA 14 TGTGCCAGCAGTCGGGTCCGAAGATACACTGAAGCTTTCTTT CASSRVRRYTEAFF
NA TRBJ2-3 TRBV5-4 NA 15 TGTGCCAGCAGCTCAGCGACGCGGGACACAGATACGCAGTATTTT CASSSATRDTDTQYF
NA TRBJ2-7 TRBV6-1 NA 17 TGTGCCAGCAGTGAAAAACGGGGCAGCCGACGCTCCTACGAGCAGTACTTC CASSEKRGSRRSYEQYF
TRBD2 TRBJ2-1 TRBV27 NA 16 TGTGCCAGCAGTTCGATCGGCGGGAGGGTCTACAATGAGCAGTTCTTC CASSSIGGRVYNEQFF
NA TRBJ1-2 TRBV19 once 15 TGTGCCAGTAGTATAGTGGCTGGAGATCTCTATGGCTACACCTTC CASSIVAGDLYGYTF
NA TRBJ2-7 TRBV5-1 NA 14 TGCGCCAGCAGCTTGGGGAGAGACACCTACGAGCAGTACTTC CASSLGRDTYEQYF
NA TRBJ2-1 TRBV4-1 NA 15 TGCGCCAGCAGCCAATCGGGGGGCAACGACAATGAGCAGTTCTTC CASSQSGGNDNEQFF
NA TRBJ1-4 TRBV2 NA 16 TGTGCCAGCAGTGGAGCAGCGGGGCGAACTAATGAAAAACTGTTTTTT CASSGAAGRTNEKLFF
NA TRBJ2-7 TRBV4-2 few 14 TGTGCCAGCAGCCAAGATGCCAGGGACTACGAGCAGTACTTC CASSQDARDYEQYF
NA TRBJ1-2 TRBV28 NA 18 TGTGCCAGCAGTTTAAGGGGGATGATGGGGGCCAGGGGCTATGGCTACACCTTC CASSLRGMMGARGYGYTF
NA TRBJ2-1 TRBV19 NA 15 TGTGCCAGTAGTATAACTCTGGGGACAAACAATGAGCAGTTCTTC CASSITLGTNNEQFF
NA TRBJ2-3 TRBV2 NA 14 TGTGCCAGCAGTGCCGGGACTCGCACAGATACGCAGTATTTT CASSAGTRTDTQYF
TRBD2 TRBJ2-7 TRBV5-1 NA 16 TGCGCCAGCAGCCAAACACTAGCGGGAGGCATTTACGAGCAGTACTTC CASSQTLAGGIYEQYF
NA TRBJ1-2 TRBV6-1 NA 13 TGTGCCAGCAGTAGACATATCTTCTATGGCTACACCTTC CASSRHIFYGYTF
TRBD1 TRBJ2-3 TRBV15 NA 13 TGTGCCACCAGCCATGACAGGGTCTATACGCAGTATTTT CATSHDRVYTQYF
NA TRBJ2-7 TRBV2 NA 15 TGTGCCAGCAGGGATCCCACAACGGGTCCCTACGAGCAGTACTTC CASRDPTTGPYEQYF
TRBD1 TRBJ1-5 TRBV19 NA 13 TGTGCCAGTAGTCGGGGACAGGGTCAGCCCCAGCATTTT CASSRGQGQPQHF
NA TRBJ2-1 TRBV5-1 once 14 TGCGCCAGCAGCTTGGAGGGAGTCCGCAATGAGCAGTTCTTC CASSLEGVRNEQFF
NA TRBJ1-1 TRBV9 NA 16 TGTGCCAGCAGCGTAACCGGGGACCCACGGTACACTGAAGCTTTCTTT CASSVTGDPRYTEAFF
TRBD2 TRBJ2-7 TRBV4-1 once 16 TGCGCCAGCAGCCAAGTAATTCTAGCGGCCTCCTACGAGCAGTACTTC CASSQVILAASYEQYF
NA TRBJ1-1 TRBV5-8 NA 15 TGTGCCAGCAGCTTGGATCTTCAGGGGCTCACTGAAGCTTTCTTT CASSLDLQGLTEAFF